The source of this T cell receptor (beta chain) is a study of PD-1 blockade in classical Hodgkin lymphoma. Stated time point: newly diagnosed, previously untreated cHL patient sample. Investigators isolated CD4+ T cells from thawed PBMCs through magnetic negative selection. Sequencing was performed with immunoSEQ multiplex PCR; in TCRdb, only in-frame clones are kept and a portion is missing. The repertoire has around 30,000 clones, 89% of them found once; the top ten carry under 0.4%. The germline gives CDR1 SGHRS, CDR2 YFSETQ. There are 13 residues in the CDR3. Sample: CD4+ T cells from blood. The receptor was isolated from a human donor with classical Hodgkin lymphoma. The V and J genes are TRBV5-1 and TRBJ2-5; possible D gene TRBD1, 5 bases. The end of the DNA aligns better with TRBJ2-7, so the J call may be wrong. The CDR3 here is CASSLGGSDEQYF. CDR3 bases: TGCGCCAGCAGCTTGGGGGGCTCAGACGAGCAGTACTTC.